This TCR beta chain is drawn from a study of identical twins. Study-wide points: Analyses of zero insertions could, in part, be confounded by invariant MAIT and iNKT cells.

The CDR3 covers 13 residues. Trimming took 7 bases from V and 7 from J; bases not matched to a gene: 7. This clonotype was detected only a few times. Its antigen is unknown. TCRdb reprocessed the 5' RACE reads with MiXCR, giving one entry per CDR3 protein. The sample lists around 300,000 distinct CDR3 sequences, about 8.1% occurring once. Another study also made use of these data, one on yellow fever vaccine responses in identical twins.

The sequence came from a woman between 18 and 30 years old in good health. This chain connects TRBV12-3 or TRBV12-4 to TRBJ2-1, with 7 bases matching TRBD2. Material: memory (CD45RO+) T cells sorted from blood. In DNA, the CDR3 is TGTGCCAGCACCCCCTGGGAGGGGAATGAGCAGTTCTTC. As protein: CASTPWEGNEQFF.